This entry lists 30 T cell receptor beta chains sequenced from one sample in a study of cytomegalovirus exposure and HLA in healthy donors (dated by TCRdb to 2016 to 2017). Library generation was performed with the immunoSEQ multiplex PCR assay. A mixture of 60 forward primers for TCR Vbeta segments and 13 reverse primers for TCR Jbeta segments was used in the multiplex PCR. TCRdb stores this immuneACCESS table with in-frame sequences only. Part of the clones is absent; in the studies checked, under half of the shortfall reflects unresolved V genes, and no reason is known for the rest. The sample table lists about 130,000 clones, roughly 70% of them with a count of one. Of the sample, over 1.5% is held by the ten largest clones. The sample comprised PBMCs. These receptors came from a human donor in good health.

The genes are TRBV6-5 and TRBJ2-1; 8 bases map to TRBD2. V gave up 7 bases and J gave up 10 bases; unmatched junction bases: 12. Germline CDR1 and CDR2: MNHEY and SVGAGI. The CDR3 is 14 amino acids. The CDR3 DNA sequence: TGTGCCAGCATCCCCCTAGCGGGTCCTCACGAGCAGTTCTTC. Amino acid sequence: CASIPLAGPHEQFF.

The V and J genes are TRBV27 and TRBJ2-3; D may be TRBD1 (5 bases). Germline V gene sequence: CDR1 MNHEY, CDR2 SMNVEV (reference sequence). This CDR3 comprises 14 residues. The germline V and J ends were trimmed by 5 bases and 2 bases, with 11 bases remaining between them. The CDR3 loop reads CASSAYRFTDTQYF. CDR3 DNA: TGTGCCAGCAGTGCGTACAGGTTCACAGATACGCAGTATTTT.

J is TRBJ1-5 and V is TRBV19; a possible D gene is TRBD1 (5 bases). Trimming removed 11 bases from V and 6 bases from J, with 20 bases in between. This CDR3 contains 14 residues. Germline V gene data show CDR1 as LNHDA and CDR2 as SQIVND (reference sequence). The CDR3 sequence is CAGGGGVSFQPQHF. CDR3 DNA sequence: TGTGCCGGCGGCGGAGGGGTGTCTTTTCAGCCCCAGCATTTT.

About this clone: Within the sample, other DNA sequences also encode this same CDR3. The chain recombines TRBV5-1 with TRBJ2-7, with 8 bases matching TRBD1. The V segment lost 3 bases and the J segment 6 bases; nucleotides outside the gene matches: 5. This CDR3 is 13 amino acids long. The germline V gene has CDR1 SGHRS and CDR2 YFSETQ. CDR3 in amino acids: CASSSDRVGEQYF. The CDR3 DNA reads TGCGCCAGCAGCTCGGACAGGGTAGGCGAGCAGTACTTC.

This chain connects TRBV19 to TRBJ1-4, with TRBD1 matching over 7 bases. Germline V CDR1 and CDR2: LNHDA, SQIVND (reference sequence). The junction had 2 bases not matched to a gene; V was cut back by 2 bases and J by 5 bases. CDR3 length: 14 residues. The CDR3 protein is CASSISGGNEKLFF. DNA for the CDR3: TGTGCCAGTAGTATATCAGGGGGAAATGAAAAACTGTTTTTT.

This clone was recorded once. The J gene is TRBJ2-5, the V gene TRBV5-1; the D gene is possibly TRBD1 (6 bases). The CDR3 sequence is 18 residues long. Germline CDR1 is SGHRS and CDR2 is YFSETQ. Trimming shortened V by 6 bases and J by 0 bases, and 24 bases separated the two germline ends. The CDR3 here is CASTNPRGPQGYQETQYF. The CDR3 nucleotides are TGCGCCAGCACCAATCCCAGGGGACCCCAGGGCTACCAAGAGACCCAGTACTTC.

V usage is TRBV4-1 and J usage is TRBJ2-1, with 7 bases matching TRBD2. The V segment lost 2 bases and the J segment 10 bases; nucleotides outside the gene matches: 14. The CDR3 loop spans 16 amino acids. Germline CDR1 is MGHRA and CDR2 is YSYEKL. CDR3 sequence reads: CASSQTHGAGEDEQFF. CDR3 sequence (DNA): TGCGCCAGCAGCCAAACCCACGGGGCGGGAGAGGACGAGCAGTTCTTC.

This clone has a handful of counts. The chain employs TRBV4-3 and TRBJ2-1, with D unresolved. CDR1 LGHNA and CDR2 YSLEER come from the germline V gene. The CDR3 consists of 15 residues. V was cut by 2 bases and J by 9 bases, with 17 bases left in between. The DNA of the CDR3 is TGCGCCAGCAGCCAAAATCTAGTTGGAACGGGTGAGCAGTTCTTC. This gives the protein CASSQNLVGTGEQFF.

The V and J genes are TRBV19 and TRBJ2-7, with TRBD2 matching over 8 bases. The V segment lost 5 bases and the J segment 0 bases; nucleotides outside the gene matches: 3. The CDR3 sequence is 14 residues long. The germline gives CDR1 LNHDA, CDR2 SQIVND (reference sequence). CDR3: CASSPGLDSYEQYF. CDR3 sequence (DNA): TGTGCCAGTAGTCCGGGACTAGACTCCTACGAGCAGTACTTC.

This clone was seen more than once but under ten times. The chain couples TRBV6-1 to TRBJ1-2; D remains ambiguous. The CDR3 sequence is 13 residues long. The V end lost 2 bases, the J end lost 4 bases, and 8 bases lay between the germline ends. Germline V gene sequence: CDR1 MNHNS, CDR2 SASEGT. Here the CDR3 DNA reads TGTGCCAGCAGTGAAACACAACCCTATGGCTACACCTTC. The encoded protein is CASSETQPYGYTF.

The sample holds a few counts of this clone. The chain carries TRBV27 and TRBJ2-7; TRBD2 might be the D (5 bases). Trimming removed 6 bases from V and 6 bases from J, with 15 bases in between. The germline V gene has CDR1 MNHEY and CDR2 SMNVEV (reference sequence). The CDR3 loop spans 13 amino acids. CDR3 sequence reads: CASSRGSSSEQYF. The CDR3 coding sequence is TGTGCCAGCAGCCGAGGGAGCAGTAGCGAGCAGTACTTC.

This clone was counted only a few times. DNA for the CDR3: TGTGCCAGCACCGAACTAGCGACCGGGGAGCTGTTTTTT. It specifies CASTELATGELFF. V gene TRBV6-6 combines with J gene TRBJ2-2; 7 bases match TRBD2. The germline V gene encodes CDR1 MNHNY and CDR2 SVGAGI (reference sequence). The CDR3 is made up of 13 amino acids. J lost 5 bases, V lost 7 bases, and 4 bases had no gene match.

The J gene is TRBJ2-7, the V gene TRBV7-3; 8 bases fit TRBD2. J was trimmed by 3 bases and V by 4 bases; bases with no gene match: 8. CDR3 length equals 15 residues. The germline CDR1 and CDR2 sequences are SGHTA and FQGTGA. The CDR3, as DNA: TGTGCCAGCAGCTCTAAGACTAGCGCAAACTACGAGCAGTACTTC. Residues: CASSSKTSANYEQYF.

The gene calls are TRBV15 and TRBJ2-1; the match to TRBD2 covers 8 bases. V shed 0 bases and J 3 bases; nucleotides not matched to a gene: 4. This CDR3 region has 16 residues. The germline gives CDR1 LNHNV, CDR2 YYDKDF (reference sequence). This CDR3 is CATSRELSGVYNEQFF. DNA for the CDR3: TGTGCCACCAGCAGAGAACTTAGCGGGGTCTACAATGAGCAGTTCTTC.

This chain links TRBV6-6 with TRBJ1-1; TRBD1 matches 7 bases. The CDR3 has 13 residues. Germline V gene data show CDR1 as MNHNY and CDR2 as SVGAGI (reference sequence). V lost 5 bases, J lost 1 base, and 1 base stayed unmatched. The CDR3 sequence is CASSEGANTEAFF. The CDR3 DNA follows: TGTGCCAGCAGTGAGGGGGCGAACACTGAAGCTTTCTTT.

The gene calls are TRBV2 and TRBJ1-5, with 9 bases identical to TRBD1. The CDR3 spans 15 residues. V was pared by 6 bases and J by 5 bases, with 8 bases of the junction left unmatched. Germline V gene sequence: CDR1 SNHLY, CDR2 FYNNEI. CDR3 protein: CASRIGTGSDQPQHF. The DNA for the CDR3 is TGTGCCAGCAGGATCGGGACAGGGAGCGATCAGCCCCAGCATTTT.

The table lists this clone with a few counts. This chain links TRBV6-5 with TRBJ1-1; D ambiguous. The germline V gene encodes CDR1 MNHEY and CDR2 SVGAGI. V lost 6 bases and J 4 bases, leaving 12 bases between the germline ends. This CDR3 spans 13 amino acids. CDR3 protein: CASREASGTEAFF. The CDR3 bases are TGTGCCAGCAGGGAGGCAAGCGGCACTGAAGCTTTCTTT.

The chain recombines TRBV11-3 with TRBJ2-7, with 11 bases matching TRBD2. The germline gives CDR1 SGHNT, CDR2 YENEEA. This CDR3 spans 14 amino acids. Trimming took 7 bases from V and 5 from J; bases not matched to a gene: 7. CDR3 bases: TGTGCCAGCAACCCTAGCGGGAGGCGTGACGAGCAGTACTTC. Translating it yields CASNPSGRRDEQYF.

The V and J genes are TRBV11-2 and TRBJ2-2, with 10 bases fitting TRBD2. Germline V gene sequence: CDR1 SGHAT, CDR2 FQNNGV. The J segment lost 1 base and the V segment lost 5 bases, leaving 7 bases of the junction unmatched. The CDR3 extends over 17 amino acids. CDR3 nucleotide sequence: TGTGCCAGCAGCCGAACTAGCGGGAAGGGGAACACCGGGGAGCTGTTTTTT. This translates into CASSRTSGKGNTGELFF.

The J gene is TRBJ1-1, the V gene TRBV11-2; maybe TRBD1 (5 bases). Germline V lookup: CDR1 SGHAT, CDR2 FQNNGV. The CDR3 has 13 amino acids. The V end was cut by 1 base, the J end by 10 bases, with 13 bases between. The CDR3 coding sequence is TGTGCCAGCAGCTTAGTGACAGTAGAATCAGCTTTCTTT. It codes for CASSLVTVESAFF.

The chain recombines TRBV18 with TRBJ1-3; no definite D call. The ends were cut back, 0 bases at V and 0 bases at J, with 9 bases in the middle. Germline lookup yields CDR1 KGHSH and CDR2 LQKENI. The CDR3 is made up of 16 amino acids. CDR3 loop: CASSPPRADSGNTIYF. The CDR3 DNA reads TGTGCCAGCTCACCACCGAGGGCAGACTCTGGAAACACCATATATTTT.

This clone was counted a few times. The chain is built from TRBV5-4 and TRBJ2-5; 8 bases align to TRBD1. Unmatched junction bases numbered 10, after V lost 4 bases and J lost 5 bases. Germline V gives CDR1 SGHNT, CDR2 YYREEE (reference sequence). CDR3 length: 15 amino acids. The CDR3 is CASSRPGGMRETQYF. The CDR3 nucleotides are TGTGCCAGCAGCCGGCCAGGGGGCATGCGGGAGACCCAGTACTTC. Supplemented by reference TRBV5-4 and TRBJ2-5, the full variable domain reads ETGVTQSPTHLIKTRGQQVTLRCSSQSGHNTVSWYQQALGQGPQFIFQYYREEENGRGNFPPRFSGLQFPNYSSELNVNALELDDSALYLCASSRPGGMRETQYFGPGTRLLVL.

The CDR3 DNA is TGTGCCAGCAGCTTAGATTTCACTAGCGGCTACGAGCAGTACTTC. Its translation is CASSLDFTSGYEQYF. The chain employs TRBV7-6 and TRBJ2-7; 8 nucleotides match TRBD2. This CDR3 region has 15 residues. V shed 1 base and J 3 bases; nucleotides not matched to a gene: 5. Germline-derived CDR1 and CDR2 are SGHVS and FNYEAQ.

The V call is TRBV6-1, the J call TRBJ1-4; D unclear. Germline lookup yields CDR1 MNHNS and CDR2 SASEGT. The CDR3 loop spans 14 amino acids. V lost 6 bases, J lost 0 bases, and 8 bases lay in between. CDR3 amino acids: CASRPRSTNEKLFF. For the CDR3, the DNA is TGTGCCAGCAGACCTAGATCAACTAATGAAAAACTGTTTTTT.

This chain joins TRBV29-1 and TRBJ1-1; D is unresolved. CDR3 length equals 14 residues. V was clipped by 6 bases and J by 2 bases, with 16 bases between them. Germline V lookup: CDR1 SQVTM, CDR2 ANQGSEA. The CDR3 nucleotides read TGCAGCGTGGAGGGAACCCTTTCAAACACTGAAGCTTTCTTT. This gives the protein CSVEGTLSNTEAFF.

The chain has TRBV11-2 and TRBJ2-1; 9 nucleotides line up with TRBD2. V gave up 0 bases and J gave up 6 bases; unmatched junction bases: 9. The CDR3 consists of 17 residues. Per the germline V gene, CDR1 is SGHAT and CDR2 is FQNNGV. CDR3 in amino acids: CASSLEMAGGPGNEQFF. DNA of the CDR3: TGTGCCAGCAGCTTAGAAATGGCGGGAGGGCCTGGCAATGAGCAGTTCTTC.

This chain joins TRBV6-4 and TRBJ2-1; 7 nucleotides align to TRBD2. In germline, CDR1 is MRHNA, CDR2 SNTAGT. CDR3 length: 14 residues. Trimming removed 3 bases from V and 5 bases from J; junction bases left unmatched: 4. The CDR3 protein is CASSEEREDNEQFF. CDR3 nucleotides: TGTGCCAGCAGTGAGGAGCGGGAAGACAATGAGCAGTTCTTC.

The chain recombines TRBV19 with TRBJ1-4; a weak D match, TRBD1 (5 bases). From germline, CDR1 is LNHDA and CDR2 SQIVND (reference sequence). The CDR3 is 14 residues long. The V end was cut by 10 bases, the J end by 2 bases, with 14 bases between. The CDR3 loop reads CATSRASTNEKLFF. The CDR3 region has the DNA TGTGCCACCTCCAGGGCCTCGACTAATGAAAAACTGTTTTTT.

The rearrangement links TRBV2 to TRBJ2-5; 8 bases line up with TRBD1. CDR3 length: 15 residues. V dropped 5 bases and J dropped 5; count of bases not matched to a gene: 10. Germline V gives CDR1 SNHLY, CDR2 FYNNEI. DNA for the CDR3: TGTGCCAGCAGTCTCGCCAGGGGGCTGGCCGAGACCCAGTACTTC. Residues: CASSLARGLAETQYF.

V is TRBV9 and J is TRBJ2-7; 9 bases fit TRBD2. V lost 0 bases, J lost 6 bases, and 1 base stayed unmatched. The germline V gene encodes CDR1 SGDLS and CDR2 YYNGEE. The CDR3 is 13 amino acids. Here the CDR3 reads CASSVGGGGEQYF. The DNA of the CDR3 is TGTGCCAGCAGCGTAGGCGGGGGGGGCGAGCAGTACTTC. Supplemented by reference TRBV9 and TRBJ2-7, the full variable domain reads DSGVTQTPKHLITATGQRVTLRCSPRSGDLSVYWYQQSLDQGLQFLIQYYNGEERAKGNILERFSAQQFPDLHSELNLSSLELGDSALYFCASSVGGGGEQYFGPGTRLTVT.